This T cell receptor (beta chain) derives from a study of T-cell memory formation after mild COVID-19 (dated by TCRdb to the early 2020s). For context, the study as a whole: TCR sequence clusters from the two donors were found to be largely donor specific. The cohort was made up of two young adult volunteers, one female and one male, who were previously healthy. In two donors, T-cell clones that expanded and contracted after mild COVID-19 were followed by sequencing TCRalpha and TCRbeta repertoires longitudinally. General study outcomes and caveats: Some responding clones were detected in pre-infection memory, suggesting pre-existing cross-reactive memory T cells joined the SARS-CoV-2 response. Only a couple of mild cases were covered in the study, and larger cohorts including severe cases with pre-infection samples were considered necessary. Whether the second-wave clones peaking on day 37 were SARS-CoV-2 specific was not confirmed. Contracting CD4+ clones turned up mainly in the CM and EM memory subsets, whereas EMRA was where CD8+ clones were enriched. Balanced CD4/CD8 phenotypes were observed for clones contracting from day 15 to 85, whereas a bias towards CD4+ was observed for a second wave of clones expanding from day 15 to 37.

Ficoll-Paque density gradient centrifugation was used to isolate PBMCs. Instrument used: Illumina NovaSeq 6000. cDNA libraries for TCRalpha and TCRbeta were prepared by 5'RACE using constant-segment primers, with sample barcodes and unique molecular identifiers added. RNA was extracted from every sample with Trizol reagent. The libraries were amplified in two PCR steps, and the second step added a second sample barcode and Illumina TruSeq adapters. Sequencing of libraries was performed on an Illumina NovaSeq with 2 x 150 bp paired-end reads. On the study's bioinformatics: With migec v1.2.7, reads were demultiplexed and then collapsed into UMI-guided consensus sequences. Using mixcr v2.1.11, UMI consensuses were aligned to TRA and TRB V and J templates and then assembled into clonotypes. A clonotype was counted as expanded or contracted only if both edgeR and NoisET called the change significant, with noise models trained on biological replicates. For edgeR calls, a false discovery rate-adjusted p below 0.01 and a log2 fold-change threshold of 1 were applied. As an exploratory analysis of dynamics, PCA with hierarchical clustering was applied to max-normalized trajectories of the 1000 most abundant clonotypes. Each responding clone was given a CD4 or CD8 phenotype based on the CD4+ and CD8+ repertoires, which had been sequenced separately. TCRdb took the public reads, trimmed them with fastp at Q25, ran MiXCR for clone calling and kept in-frame beta chains. Records with the same CDR3 protein are collapsed into one entry carrying the most frequent genes and DNA. The V and J calls follow TCRdb's processing rather than the paper's. The sample table lists about 540,000 distinct CDR3 sequences, around 21% of them with a count of one. Around 12% of the sample is held by the ten biggest clonotypes.

As regards this clonotype: Its antigen specificity is not known. Base qualities are not at hand, and no much larger clone is one base apart.

V and J are trimmed by 8 bases and 5 bases, and the gene matches miss 17 bases of the junction. The CDR1 and CDR2 encoded by the germline V gene are MNHEY and SVGEGT. Including the terminal cysteine and phenylalanine, the CDR3 comprises 17 residues. Here the CDR3 DNA is all that survives: 51 bases in frame from base 1. The sequenced sample consisted of PBMCs or a T cell subset sorted from them (not recorded which). This chain is built from TRBV6-2 or TRBV6-3 and TRBJ2-1, with TRBD2 identical over 8 junction bases. This TCR came from an adult woman who had mild COVID-19 (a few samples of this study predate the infection). The sample titles of this study are shuffled in the database, so cell type and time point are left out; the donor was told from shared clones. The CDR3 loop reads CASQSPGLGFGHNEQFF. The DNA is TGTGCCAGCCAATCCCCGGGACTAGGTTTTGGGCACAATGAGCAGTTCTTC.